This passage covers 10 T cell receptor beta chains from one sample sequenced in a study of T cell changes during pregnancy in multiple sclerosis (dated by TCRdb to between 2018 and 2021). The method was the immunoSEQ multiplex PCR assay. In its TCRdb copy, this immuneACCESS table keeps in-frame sequences only and misses some clones. Where compared with another copy, unresolved V genes explain less than half of these, and the others have no known cause. Recorded for this sample are about 40,000 clones; around nine tenths of them occurred a single time. The ten top clones hold 0.95% to 1.5% of the sample. Here the sequenced sample was peripheral blood, taken before pregnancy. The receptors here all came from a female donor with multiple sclerosis, enrolled in a pregnancy study.

The CDR3 protein is CASSLGGYTGYEQYF. CDR3 in DNA: TGTGCCAGCAGCTTGGGAGGCTATACGGGCTACGAGCAGTACTTC. This chain connects TRBV5-6 to TRBJ2-7; no firm D call. V lost 0 bases to trimming and J lost 3 bases, with 13 bases between them. This CDR3 region has 15 residues. CDR1 is SGHDT and CDR2 is YYEEEE in the germline V gene.

This chain joins TRBV10-3 and TRBJ1-2, with 12 bases identical to TRBD1. V shed 4 bases and J 8 bases; nucleotides not matched to a gene: 17. The CDR3 loop spans 18 amino acids. From germline, CDR1 is ENHRY and CDR2 SYGVKD. The CDR3 sequence is CAISVLYDGTGGVRGYTF. The CDR3 coding sequence is TGTGCCATCAGTGTCCTATATGATGGGACAGGGGGCGTTCGAGGCTACACCTTC.

The chain links TRBV29-1 to TRBJ2-7, with 9 nucleotides matching TRBD1. This CDR3 contains 13 residues. Looked up from germline, CDR1 is SQVTM and CDR2 is ANQGSEA. The junction had 2 bases not matched to a gene; V was cut back by 4 bases and J by 1 base. In DNA, the CDR3 is TGCAGCGTTGCCGGACAGGGGTCCTACGAGCAGTACTTC. The encoded protein is CSVAGQGSYEQYF.

This clone was observed once. The gene calls are TRBV10-3 and TRBJ2-2; 10 bases are shared with TRBD2. From germline, CDR1 is ENHRY and CDR2 SYGVKD. Trimming took 4 bases from V and 4 from J; bases not matched to a gene: 6. This CDR3 region has 16 residues. CDR3 DNA sequence: TGTGCCATCAGTGGTTCTAGCGGGAGACGCACCGGGGAGCTGTTTTTT. This codes for CAISGSSGRRTGELFF.

The CDR3 sequence is CAWALAGGFSYEQYF. In DNA form, the CDR3 reads TGTGCCTGGGCCCTAGCGGGAGGGTTTTCCTACGAGCAGTACTTC. V gene TRBV30 combines with J gene TRBJ2-7; 12 bases agree with TRBD2. J gave up 1 base and V 5 bases, and 6 bases lay outside the gene matches. The CDR3 has 15 amino acids. Germline V gives CDR1 GTSNPN, CDR2 SVGIG (reference sequence).

This chain links TRBV6-6 with TRBJ2-2; D is perhaps TRBD1 (5 bases). This CDR3 is 15 amino acids long. Germline-derived CDR1 and CDR2 are MNHNY and SVGAGI (reference sequence). The V end lost 5 bases, the J end lost 4 bases, and 14 bases lay between the germline ends. CDR3: CASSKRGRSTGELFF. The CDR3 DNA is TGTGCCAGCAGTAAAAGGGGCCGAAGCACCGGGGAGCTGTTTTTT.

J is TRBJ2-1 and V is TRBV29-1, with 7 bases identical to TRBD2. J gave up 7 bases and V 6 bases, and 21 bases lay outside the gene matches. Per the germline V gene, CDR1 is SQVTM and CDR2 is ANQGSEA. The CDR3 has 17 residues. The CDR3 sequence is CSVGGARGRRLENEQFF. In DNA, the CDR3 is TGCAGCGTGGGGGGAGCGCGGGGGAGGCGGTTAGAAAATGAGCAGTTCTTC.

The count of this clone is one. The J gene is TRBJ2-2, the V gene TRBV7-9, with TRBD1 as a possible D gene (5 bases). The CDR3 consists of 12 residues. Looked up from germline, CDR1 is SEHNR and CDR2 is FQNEAQ (reference sequence). With 11 bases removed from V and 5 bases from J, the gap between germline ends came to 12 bases. CDR3 in amino acids: CAGDRPTGELFF. DNA for the CDR3: TGTGCCGGCGACAGACCAACCGGGGAGCTGTTTTTT.

The chain employs TRBV6-6 and TRBJ1-1; 8 bases align to TRBD1. J was trimmed by 4 bases and V by 6 bases; bases with no gene match: 13. CDR1 is MNHNY, CDR2 SVGAGI, per germline (reference sequence). This CDR3 is built from 16 residues. The CDR3 DNA reads TGTGCCAGCAGGCGACAGGGGAACCCGCCGGTCACTGAAGCTTTCTTT. This gives the protein CASRRQGNPPVTEAFF.

J is TRBJ2-3 and V is TRBV25-1; TRBD2 matches 7 bases. CDR3 size: 16 residues. CDR1 and CDR2 from the germline V gene are MGHDK and SYGVNS. The V and J ends lost 1 base and 6 bases, in that order; junction bases with no gene match: 10. CDR3 DNA sequence: TGTGCCAGCAGTGAATGGGTGACTAGCCGGTTGGATACGCAGTATTTT. This codes for CASSEWVTSRLDTQYF.